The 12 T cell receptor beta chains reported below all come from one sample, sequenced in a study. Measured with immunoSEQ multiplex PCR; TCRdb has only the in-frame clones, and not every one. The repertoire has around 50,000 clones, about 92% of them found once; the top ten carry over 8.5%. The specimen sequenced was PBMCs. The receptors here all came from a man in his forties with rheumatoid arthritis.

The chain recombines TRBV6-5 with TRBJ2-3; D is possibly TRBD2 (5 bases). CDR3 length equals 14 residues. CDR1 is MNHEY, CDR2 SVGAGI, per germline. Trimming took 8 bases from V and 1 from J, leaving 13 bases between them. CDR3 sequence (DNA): TGTGCCAGCGGGCGGGTTACGGGCACAGATACGCAGTATTTT. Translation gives CASGRVTGTDTQYF.

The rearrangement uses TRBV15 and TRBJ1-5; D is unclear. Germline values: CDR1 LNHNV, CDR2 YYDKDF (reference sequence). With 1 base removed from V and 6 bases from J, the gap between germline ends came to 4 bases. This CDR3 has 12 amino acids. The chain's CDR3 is CATSRASQPQHF. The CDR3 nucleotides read TGTGCCACCAGCAGAGCATCTCAGCCCCAGCATTTT.

DNA for the CDR3: TGTGCCAGCAAAGCCAACTATGGCTACACCTTC. It specifies CASKANYGYTF. V is TRBV6-5 and J is TRBJ1-2; D remains unclear. CDR1 MNHEY and CDR2 SVGAGI come from the germline V gene. This CDR3 comprises 11 residues. With 7 bases removed from V and 2 bases from J, the gap between germline ends came to 5 bases.

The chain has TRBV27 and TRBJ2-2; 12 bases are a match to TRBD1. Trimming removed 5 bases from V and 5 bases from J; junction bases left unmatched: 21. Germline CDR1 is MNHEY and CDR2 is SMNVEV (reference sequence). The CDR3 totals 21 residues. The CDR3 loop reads CASSPTKGTGGAWRGTGELFF. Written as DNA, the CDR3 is TGTGCCAGCAGTCCTACTAAAGGGACAGGGGGCGCCTGGAGGGGTACCGGGGAGCTGTTTTTT.

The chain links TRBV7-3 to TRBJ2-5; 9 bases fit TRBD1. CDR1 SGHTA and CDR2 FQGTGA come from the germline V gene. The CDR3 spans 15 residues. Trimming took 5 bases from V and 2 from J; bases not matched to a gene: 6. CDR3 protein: CASSAGTGWQETQYF. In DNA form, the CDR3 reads TGTGCCAGCAGCGCCGGGACAGGGTGGCAAGAGACCCAGTACTTC.

The CDR3 DNA reads TGTGCCAGCAGCTTCGGGGCTGACACCGGGGAGCTGTTTTTT. Amino acids: CASSFGADTGELFF. V and J are TRBV5-6 and TRBJ2-2, with D tentatively TRBD1 or TRBD2 (5 bases each). Germline CDR1 is SGHDT and CDR2 is YYEEEE. Trimming cost V 2 bases and J 3 bases, with 8 bases left between them. The CDR3 contains 14 residues.

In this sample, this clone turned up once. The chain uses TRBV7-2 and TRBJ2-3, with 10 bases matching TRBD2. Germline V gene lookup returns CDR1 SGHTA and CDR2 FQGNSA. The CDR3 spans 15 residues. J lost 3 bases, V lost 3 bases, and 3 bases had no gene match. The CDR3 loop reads CASSLDSGRTDTQYF. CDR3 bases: TGTGCCAGCAGCTTGGATAGCGGGAGGACAGATACGCAGTATTTT.

In nucleotides, the CDR3 is TGTGCCAGCAGCTGGACGGTGACCTACGAGCAGTACTTC. Amino acids: CASSWTVTYEQYF. The chain recombines TRBV7-8 with TRBJ2-7; D call uncertain. Trimming pared 4 bases from V and 2 bases from J, leaving 9 bases between. The CDR3 runs 13 residues. Looked up from germline, CDR1 is SGHVS and CDR2 is FQNEAQ.

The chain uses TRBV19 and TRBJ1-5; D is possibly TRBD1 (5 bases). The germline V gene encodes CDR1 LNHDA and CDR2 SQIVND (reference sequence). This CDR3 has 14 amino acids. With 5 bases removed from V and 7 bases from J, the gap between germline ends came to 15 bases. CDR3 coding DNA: TGTGCCAGTAGTCATGGGACTTTGGGGCAGCCCCAGCATTTT. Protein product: CASSHGTLGQPQHF.

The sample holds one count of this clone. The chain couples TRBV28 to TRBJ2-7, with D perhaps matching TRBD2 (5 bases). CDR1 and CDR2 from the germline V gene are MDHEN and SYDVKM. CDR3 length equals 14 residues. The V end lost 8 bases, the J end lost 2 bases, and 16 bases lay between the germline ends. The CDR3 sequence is CASGLAGSPYEQYF. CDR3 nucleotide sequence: TGTGCCAGCGGGCTGGCGGGCAGTCCCTACGAGCAGTACTTC.

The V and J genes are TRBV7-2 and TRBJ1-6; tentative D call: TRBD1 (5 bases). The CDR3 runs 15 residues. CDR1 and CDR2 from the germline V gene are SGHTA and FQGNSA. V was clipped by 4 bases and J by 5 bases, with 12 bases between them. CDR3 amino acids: CASSSRGYDNSPLHF. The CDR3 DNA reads TGTGCCAGCAGCTCTAGGGGTTATGATAATTCACCCCTCCACTTT.

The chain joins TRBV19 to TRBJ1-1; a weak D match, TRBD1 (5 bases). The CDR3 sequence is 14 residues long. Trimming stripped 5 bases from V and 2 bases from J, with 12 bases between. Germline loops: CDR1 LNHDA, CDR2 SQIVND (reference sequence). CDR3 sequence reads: CASSQGRSNTEAFF. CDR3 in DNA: TGTGCCAGTAGTCAGGGACGGTCAAACACTGAAGCTTTCTTT.